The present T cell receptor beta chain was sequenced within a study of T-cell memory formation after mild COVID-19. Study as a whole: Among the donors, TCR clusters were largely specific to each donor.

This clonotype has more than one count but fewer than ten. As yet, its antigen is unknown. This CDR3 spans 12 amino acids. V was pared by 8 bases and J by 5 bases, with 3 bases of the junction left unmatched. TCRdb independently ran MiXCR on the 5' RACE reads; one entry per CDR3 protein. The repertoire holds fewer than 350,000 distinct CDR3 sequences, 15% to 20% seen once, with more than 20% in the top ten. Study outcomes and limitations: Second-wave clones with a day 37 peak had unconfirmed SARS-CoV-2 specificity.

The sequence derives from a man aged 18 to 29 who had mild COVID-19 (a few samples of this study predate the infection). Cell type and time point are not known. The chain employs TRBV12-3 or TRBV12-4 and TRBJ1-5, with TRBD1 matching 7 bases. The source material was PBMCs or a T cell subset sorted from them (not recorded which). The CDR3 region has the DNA TGTGCCAGCGCTCAGGGGGATCAGCCCCAGCATTTT. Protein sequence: CASAQGDQPQHF.